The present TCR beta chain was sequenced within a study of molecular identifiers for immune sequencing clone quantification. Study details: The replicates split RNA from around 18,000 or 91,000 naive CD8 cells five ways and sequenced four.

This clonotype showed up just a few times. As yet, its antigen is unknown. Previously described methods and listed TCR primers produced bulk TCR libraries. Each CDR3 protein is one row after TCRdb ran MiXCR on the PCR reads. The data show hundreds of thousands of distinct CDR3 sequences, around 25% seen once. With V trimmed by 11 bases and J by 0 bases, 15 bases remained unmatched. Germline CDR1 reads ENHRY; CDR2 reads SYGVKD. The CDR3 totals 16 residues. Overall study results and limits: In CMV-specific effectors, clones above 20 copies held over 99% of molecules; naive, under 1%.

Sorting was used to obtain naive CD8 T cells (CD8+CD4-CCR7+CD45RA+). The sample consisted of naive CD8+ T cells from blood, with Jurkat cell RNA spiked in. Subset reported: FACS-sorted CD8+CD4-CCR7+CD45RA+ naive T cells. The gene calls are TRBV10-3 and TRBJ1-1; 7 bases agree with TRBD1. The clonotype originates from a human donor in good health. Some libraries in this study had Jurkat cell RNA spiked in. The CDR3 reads CAVGIPGQTLNTEAFF. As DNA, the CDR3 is TGTGCCGTCGGGATACCGGGACAGACTTTGAACACTGAAGCTTTCTTT.